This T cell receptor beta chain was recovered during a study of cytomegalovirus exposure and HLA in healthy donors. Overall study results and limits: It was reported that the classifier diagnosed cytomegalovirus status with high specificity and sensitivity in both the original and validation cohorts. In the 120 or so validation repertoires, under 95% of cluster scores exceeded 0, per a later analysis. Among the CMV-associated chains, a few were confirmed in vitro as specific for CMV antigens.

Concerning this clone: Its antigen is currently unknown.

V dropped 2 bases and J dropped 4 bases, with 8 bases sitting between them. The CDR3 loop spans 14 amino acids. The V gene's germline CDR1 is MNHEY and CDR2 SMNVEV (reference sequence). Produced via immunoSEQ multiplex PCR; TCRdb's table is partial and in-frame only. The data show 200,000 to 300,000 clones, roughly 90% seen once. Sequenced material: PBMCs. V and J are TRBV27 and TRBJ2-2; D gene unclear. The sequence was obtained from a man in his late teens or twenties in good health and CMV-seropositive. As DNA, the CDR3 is TGTGCCAGCAGTTTAGGCAGTAGCACCGGGGAGCTGTTTTTT. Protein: CASSLGSSTGELFF.